These 28 T cell receptor beta chains originate from one sample sequenced in a study of neurological immune-mediated disorders (dated by TCRdb to about 2019). Read against the paper, the sample's time point label means: longitudinal time-point 2. Library generation was performed with 5' RACE. Sequencing was performed on an Illumina HiSeq 2500. In TCRdb, the public reads were trimmed at Q25 with fastp and aligned with MiXCR, with productive beta chains retained. Rows with a matching CDR3 protein are joined into one entry that keeps the most common DNA and genes. The sample yields approximately 89,000 distinct CDR3 sequences; approximately 13% were counted once. The ten largest clones capture around 5.3% of the sample. The sequencing input was PBMCs. The origin of the receptors is a female donor with HTLV-1-associated myelopathy (HAM/TSP).

This clonotype was seen at least ten times. The J gene is TRBJ1-3, the V gene TRBV4-1; no clear D. The V gene's germline CDR1 is MGHRA and CDR2 YSYEKL. The CDR3 loop spans 15 amino acids. Trimming took 0 bases from V and 0 from J, leaving 6 bases between them. CDR3 in DNA: TGCGCCAGCAGCCAAGATCTCCCCTCTGGAAACACCATATATTTT. Encoded protein: CASSQDLPSGNTIYF.

The chain uses TRBV5-4 and TRBJ2-1; 7 bases match TRBD1. The V segment lost 1 base and the J segment 7 bases; nucleotides outside the gene matches: 11. The CDR3 contains 16 residues. Per the germline V gene, CDR1 is SGHNT and CDR2 is YYREEE (reference sequence). The DNA of the CDR3 is TGTGCCAGCAGCTTGTCGACAGGGTTGAAGGGGAATGAGCAGTTCTTC. Translation gives CASSLSTGLKGNEQFF.

This clonotype was counted at least ten times. The rearrangement links TRBV29-1 to TRBJ2-7, with 10 positions matching TRBD1. Germline trimming cut 1 base from V and 5 bases from J; bases unmatched to any gene: 8. CDR3 length: 15 amino acids. Germline V CDR1 and CDR2: SQVTM, ANQGSEA. The CDR3 DNA is TGCAGCGTTGAAGCCGGACAGGGGGGTTCCCACGAGCAGTACTTC. Protein sequence: CSVEAGQGGSHEQYF.

This clonotype was counted at least ten times. V is TRBV6-1 and J is TRBJ2-3, with unresolved D. CDR1 is MNHNS and CDR2 is SASEGT in the germline V gene. V was trimmed by 6 bases and J by 6 bases, leaving 22 bases between them. The CDR3 has 16 residues. The CDR3 DNA sequence: TGTGCCAGCAGCCCCCGAGGAATGGACGAAGCGGATACGCAGTATTTT. As protein: CASSPRGMDEADTQYF.

This clonotype occurred many times. The V call is TRBV7-2, the J call TRBJ2-1, with TRBD2 identical over 13 bases. Germline-derived CDR1 and CDR2 are SGHTA and FQGNSA. V lost 6 bases, J lost 9 bases, and 5 bases stayed unmatched. CDR3 length: 14 residues. CDR3 in DNA: TGTGCCAGCAGAGGACTAGCGGGGGAGGGTGAGCAGTTCTTC. Its protein product is CASRGLAGEGEQFF. Combining the CDR3 with reference TRBV7-2 and TRBJ2-1 gives the whole variable domain GAGVSQSPSNKVTEKGKDVELRCDPISGHTALYWYRQSLGQGLEFLIYFQGNSAPDKSGLPSDRFSAERTGGSVSTLTIQRTQQEDSAVYLCASRGLAGEGEQFFGPGTRLTVL.

This chain links TRBV20-1 with TRBJ2-4; TRBD1 or TRBD2 may be the D gene (6 bases each). V was shortened by 3 bases and J by 9 bases, with 21 bases between the two germline ends. Looked up from germline, CDR1 is DFQATT and CDR2 is SNEGSKA (reference sequence). This CDR3 is 15 amino acids long. The CDR3 DNA follows: TGCAGTGCTAGTCCCCCGGGGGCCCTCTACGGCATTCAGTACTTC. The encoded protein is CSASPPGALYGIQYF.

Of note for this clonotype: A read error may explain this, as a much larger clone is one base away. This sequence joins TRBV5-1 and TRBJ2-6; D is ambiguous. This CDR3 has 15 amino acids. Trimming cost V 6 bases and J 2 bases, with 12 bases left between them. Germline V lookup: CDR1 SGHRS, CDR2 YFSETQ. The DNA of the CDR3 is TGCGCCAGCAAGGTCGTATCGACTGGGGCCAACGTCCTGACTTTC. Translation gives CASKVVSTGANVLTF.

In this sample, this clonotype turned up many times. The V call is TRBV2, the J call TRBJ1-2, with a weak D call TRBD1 (5 bases). This CDR3 is built from 15 residues. Trimming took off 1 base at V and 2 bases at J, with 11 bases between the two ends. Germline CDR1 and CDR2: SNHLY and FYNNEI. CDR3 bases: TGTGCCAGCAGTGAAGACCCAGGGCGCAACTATGGCTACACCTTC. This sequence encodes CASSEDPGRNYGYTF.

This clonotype was detected many times. The chain combines TRBV29-1 with TRBJ2-3, with a tentative D call TRBD2 (5 bases). The CDR3 is 17 residues long. The V gene lost 5 bases and the J gene lost 2 bases, with 23 bases spanning the gap. Germline V gives CDR1 SQVTM, CDR2 ANQGSEA. In DNA, the CDR3 is TGCAGCGTTCTAAAGAGGCGGGTGCTAGCCCACACAGATACGCAGTATTTT. Its protein is CSVLKRRVLAHTDTQYF.

This clonotype appeared many times. The rearrangement links TRBV5-5 to TRBJ2-1; 8 bases align to TRBD2. CDR3 length: 15 residues. The ends lost 2 bases at V and 3 bases at J; junction bases unmatched: 4. Germline V lookup: CDR1 SGHKS, CDR2 YYEKEE (reference sequence). In DNA form, the CDR3 reads TGTGCCAGCAGCTTAGCGGGGGAGGGCTACAATGAGCAGTTCTTC. Protein: CASSLAGEGYNEQFF.

This clonotype was observed at least ten times. The chain employs TRBV7-9 and TRBJ2-3; 7 bases are shared with TRBD1. From germline, CDR1 is SEHNR and CDR2 FQNEAQ (reference sequence). The CDR3 extends over 15 amino acids. Losses at the gene ends were 5 bases for V and 3 bases for J; bases not matched to a gene: 8. The CDR3 is CASSPLGGGTDTQYF. The CDR3, as DNA: TGTGCCAGCAGCCCTTTAGGGGGCGGTACAGATACGCAGTATTTT.

This clonotype was recorded many times. CDR3: CAISSSAYEQYF. DNA for the CDR3: TGTGCCATCAGTTCCTCGGCCTACGAGCAGTACTTC. The chain carries TRBV10-3 and TRBJ2-7; D gene uncertain. Germline CDR1 and CDR2: ENHRY and SYGVKD. Trimming left V 5 bases short and J 2 bases short, with 7 bases between. This CDR3 contains 12 residues.

This clonotype has ten or more counts. This chain joins TRBV10-3 and TRBJ2-3, with 8 bases that match TRBD2. Germline trimming cut 9 bases from V and 4 bases from J; bases unmatched to any gene: 6. The CDR3 contains 13 residues. CDR1 is ENHRY, CDR2 SYGVKD, per germline. Here the CDR3 DNA reads TGTGCCATAGCCGGGACTAGTGCAGATACGCAGTATTTT. Residues: CAIAGTSADTQYF.

At least ten counts were recorded for this clonotype. V gene TRBV5-1 combines with J gene TRBJ2-3; no clear D. Per germline, CDR1 SGHRS and CDR2 YFSETQ. The V and J ends lost 1 base and 5 bases respectively, with 5 bases between them. The CDR3 has 12 amino acids. The CDR3 loop is CASSLLGDTQYF. For the CDR3, the DNA is TGCGCCAGCAGCTTGCTTGGAGATACGCAGTATTTT.

This clonotype occurred many times. V usage is TRBV20-1 and J usage is TRBJ2-7; tentative D call: TRBD1 (6 bases). Germline CDR1 is DFQATT and CDR2 is SNEGSKA (reference sequence). This CDR3 is built from 13 residues. The germline V and J ends were trimmed by 7 bases and 7 bases, with 20 bases remaining between them. The CDR3 sequence is CSGLPQGWREQYF. The CDR3 DNA follows: TGCAGTGGCCTACCACAGGGATGGAGAGAGCAGTACTTC.

This clonotype was counted ten times or more. This chain links TRBV5-1 with TRBJ1-2; 8 nucleotides align to TRBD1. Germline CDR1 is SGHRS and CDR2 is YFSETQ. This CDR3 comprises 13 residues. V lost 7 bases and J lost 8; bases outside the gene matches: 10. The CDR3 here is CASSQGAARGYTF. The CDR3 coding sequence is TGCGCCAGCTCTCAGGGGGCAGCCCGGGGCTACACCTTC. The full variable domain, its missing parts supplied by reference TRBV5-1 and TRBJ1-2, is KAGVTQTPRYLIKTRGQQVTLSCSPISGHRSVSWYQQTPGQGLQFLFEYFSETQRNKGNFPGRFSGRQFSNSRSEMNVSTLELGDSALYLCASSQGAARGYTFGSGTRLTVV.

In its sample, this clonotype was seen many times. The chain recombines TRBV5-1 with TRBJ2-3, with 8 bases fitting TRBD2. V shed 7 bases and J 0 bases; nucleotides not matched to a gene: 7. The length of the CDR3 is 15 residues. Germline CDR1 reads SGHRS; CDR2 reads YFSETQ. The CDR3 spells CASASGTRSTDTQYF. CDR3 in DNA: TGCGCCAGCGCCTCCGGGACTAGAAGCACAGATACGCAGTATTTT. Full variable domain (outside the CDR3, taken from reference TRBV5-1 and TRBJ2-3): KAGVTQTPRYLIKTRGQQVTLSCSPISGHRSVSWYQQTPGQGLQFLFEYFSETQRNKGNFPGRFSGRQFSNSRSEMNVSTLELGDSALYLCASASGTRSTDTQYFGPGTRLTVL.

This clonotype was detected ten times or more. The J gene is TRBJ2-3, the V gene TRBV5-1; possibly TRBD1 or TRBD2 for D (6 bases each). Per germline, CDR1 SGHRS and CDR2 YFSETQ. V lost 2 bases and J lost 4, with 14 bases in between. This CDR3 has 15 amino acids. CDR3 sequence: CASSLGGSPPDTQYF. The CDR3 coding sequence is TGCGCCAGCAGCTTAGGGGGGAGCCCCCCAGATACGCAGTATTTT.

This clonotype came up many times. The rearrangement links TRBV9 to TRBJ2-1, with 10 bases identical to TRBD2. The CDR3 length is 16 residues. The germline CDR1 and CDR2 sequences are SGDLS and YYNGEE. Germline trimming cut 3 bases from V and 5 bases from J; bases unmatched to any gene: 8. The CDR3 coding sequence is TGTGCCAGCAGCGCGAGCCCTAGCGGGGGTAACAATGAGCAGTTCTTC. Residues: CASSASPSGGNNEQFF.

The chain recombines TRBV7-9 with TRBJ2-3, with 12 bases aligning to TRBD2. The junction had 9 bases not matched to a gene; V was cut back by 3 bases and J by 2 bases. The germline V gene has CDR1 SEHNR and CDR2 FQNEAQ (reference sequence). The CDR3 covers 18 residues. CDR3 nucleotide sequence: TGTGCCAGCAGCTTTAGAGTCACTAGCGGGGGGATCACAGATACGCAGTATTTT. This codes for CASSFRVTSGGITDTQYF. The full variable domain, in which reference TRBV7-9 and TRBJ2-3 provide the parts outside the CDR3, is DTGVSQNPRHKITKRGQNVTFRCDPISEHNRLYWYRQTLGQGPEFLTYFQNEAQLEKSRLLSDRFSAERPKGSFSTLEIQRTEQGDSAMYLCASSFRVTSGGITDTQYFGPGTRLTVL.

This clonotype was seen at least ten times. V is TRBV20-1 and J is TRBJ1-6; D is ambiguous. Per germline, CDR1 DFQATT and CDR2 SNEGSKA (reference sequence). This CDR3 has 14 amino acids. V lost 6 bases to trimming and J lost 5 bases, with 14 bases between them. CDR3 sequence (DNA): TGCAGTGCGCCCCGGGGTAGTAATAATTCACCCCTCCACTTT. This translates into CSAPRGSNNSPLHF.

This clonotype was observed many times. The chain couples TRBV7-8 to TRBJ2-5; 7 nucleotides line up with TRBD2. The germline CDR1 and CDR2 sequences are SGHVS and FQNEAQ. CDR3 length: 14 residues. The V segment lost 3 bases and the J segment 5 bases; nucleotides outside the gene matches: 6. CDR3 sequence: CASSLRTSRETQYF. CDR3 in DNA: TGTGCCAGCAGCTTGAGGACTAGTCGGGAGACCCAGTACTTC. The full variable domain, its missing parts supplied by reference TRBV7-8 and TRBJ2-5, is GAGVSQSPRYKVAKRGQDVALRCDPISGHVSLFWYQQALGQGPEFLTYFQNEAQLDKSGLPSDRFFAERPEGSVSTLKIQRTQQEDSAVYLCASSLRTSRETQYFGPGTRLLVL.

There are many counts of this clonotype. The chain has TRBV5-1 and TRBJ2-2; 7 bases align to TRBD1. Trimming at V came to 2 bases and at J to 3 bases, leaving 10 bases not matched to a gene. CDR1 is SGHRS, CDR2 YFSETQ, per germline. This CDR3 is 17 amino acids long. DNA of the CDR3: TGCGCCAGCAGCTTTACAGCCAACAGGGGATACACCGGGGAGCTGTTTTTT. Translated, it gives CASSFTANRGYTGELFF. The complete variable domain, with remaining parts taken from reference TRBV5-1 and TRBJ2-2, reads KAGVTQTPRYLIKTRGQQVTLSCSPISGHRSVSWYQQTPGQGLQFLFEYFSETQRNKGNFPGRFSGRQFSNSRSEMNVSTLELGDSALYLCASSFTANRGYTGELFFGEGSRLTVL.

Many counts were recorded for this clonotype. Here the CDR3 DNA reads TGTGCCATCAAAGGTGCCCTAAATCAGCCCCAGCATTTT. Translation: CAIKGALNQPQHF. V is TRBV10-3 and J is TRBJ1-5; D call uncertain. Germline V CDR1 and CDR2: ENHRY, SYGVKD. V was clipped by 7 bases and J by 4 bases, with 11 bases between them. The CDR3 extends over 13 amino acids.

This clonotype has a count of ten or more. The J gene is TRBJ1-1, the V gene TRBV5-1; TRBD1 matches at 9 bases. The CDR3 runs to 17 residues. Germline V gene sequence: CDR1 SGHRS, CDR2 YFSETQ. The trim removed 7 bases at V and 2 bases at J, leaving 15 bases unmatched. This chain's CDR3 is CASRTGLQGASNTEAFF. The CDR3 region has the DNA TGCGCCAGCCGCACAGGACTACAGGGGGCCTCAAACACTGAAGCTTTCTTT.

The chain uses TRBV6-2 or TRBV6-3 and TRBJ2-6; D remains ambiguous. Germline V gene sequence: CDR1 MNHEY, CDR2 SVGEGT. The CDR3 extends over 16 amino acids. Between the trimmed V and J ends, which lost 11 bases and 1 base, there was a span of 18 bases. CDR3 residues: CACSYSTGSGANVLTF. DNA for the CDR3: TGTGCCTGTAGTTACTCGACCGGGTCTGGGGCCAACGTCCTGACTTTC.

The V and J genes are TRBV7-3 and TRBJ2-3; TRBD2 matches at 7 bases. V lost 1 base to trimming and J lost 5 bases; unmatched junction nucleotides: 18. The CDR3 spans 19 residues. From germline, CDR1 is SGHTA and CDR2 FQGTGA. The CDR3 DNA reads as TGTGCCAGCAGCTTAATGGCCGCGAGTGGGGGGGGAGGAATAGATACGCAGTATTTT. This codes for CASSLMAASGGGGIDTQYF.

The sample holds one count of this clonotype. The V call is TRBV12-3 or TRBV12-4, the J call TRBJ2-7; 8 nucleotides line up with TRBD2. Trimming took 8 bases from V and 3 from J; bases not matched to a gene: 9. This CDR3 contains 14 residues. The CDR3 DNA reads TGTGCCAGCCTCCGGGGGGGGGCTAGCTACGAGCAGTACTTC. Translating gives CASLRGGASYEQYF.